Below, 27 T cell receptor beta chains from the same sample are listed, as sequenced in a study of CD8+CD57+ T cells in acquired aplastic anemia. Investigators profiled TCR beta VDJ and CDR3 from genomic DNA template. Using its own MiXCR run on the reads, TCRdb lists one record per CDR3 protein. The sample shows a few hundred thousand distinct CDR3 sequences, about 70% of them seen only once. Sample: sorted CD4+, CD8+, or CD8+CD57+ T cells (not recorded which) from PBMCs. These receptors were collected from a human donor in good health, serving as a control.

J is TRBJ2-2 and V is TRBV7-3, with D hard to call. Germline CDR1 and CDR2: SGHTA and FQGTGA. The CDR3 is 16 residues long. V was pared by 4 bases and J by 6 bases, with 18 bases between. The CDR3: CASSYGLGRHSGELFF. The CDR3 nucleotides are TGTGCCAGCAGCTACGGGCTTGGGCGGCACTCCGGGGAGCTGTTTTTT. Filled out from reference TRBV7-3 and TRBJ2-2, the complete variable domain reads GAGVSQTPSNKVTEKGKYVELRCDPISGHTALYWYRQSLGQGPEFLIYFQGTGAADDSGLPNDRFFAVRPEGSVSTLKIQRTERGDSAVYLCASSYGLGRHSGELFFGEGSRLTVL.

Worth noting for this clonotype: A much more abundant neighbour one base away suggests this may be a read error. The chain couples TRBV5-1 to TRBJ1-1; a weak D match, TRBD1 (6 bases). The CDR3 totals 15 residues. Germline V gene sequence: CDR1 SGHRS, CDR2 YFSETQ. This CDR3 reads CASSNGGGGTENASF. In DNA form, the CDR3 reads TGCGCCAGCAGCAACGGGGGGGGCGGGACGGAGAATGCTTCCTTT.

With regard to this clonotype: An end of the junction does not agree with germline; a read error may underlie this. The rearrangement joins TRBV9 to TRBJ1-2; D uncertain. There are 14 residues in the CDR3. CDR1 and CDR2 (germline): SGDLS, YYNGEE. This CDR3 reads CASRVGNSSQPQPF. CDR3 nucleotides: TGTGCCAGCCGTGTGGGAAATAGCAGTCAGCCCCAGCCCTTC. Using reference TRBV9 and TRBJ1-2 for the parts outside the CDR3, the full variable domain is DSGVTQTPKHLITATGQRVTLRCSPRSGDLSVYWYQQSLDQGLQFLIQYYNGEERAKGNILERFSAQQFPDLHSELNLSSLELGDSALYFCASRVGNSSQPQPFGSGTRLTVV.

This clonotype came up many times. V usage is TRBV6-5 and J usage is TRBJ1-4; perhaps TRBD1 as D (6 bases). Germline V gives CDR1 MNHEY, CDR2 SVGAGI. There are 15 residues in the CDR3. Trimming took off 1 base at V and 2 bases at J, with 8 bases between the two ends. CDR3 coding DNA: TGTGCCAGCAGTTACTTCAGGGGTACTAATGAAAAACTGTTTTTT. It is translated as CASSYFRGTNEKLFF.

As concerns this clonotype: This CDR3 fails to terminate in the conserved phenylalanine or tryptophan, so it likely reflects a read error. No DNA is shown, since the ends of the CDR3 on it are uncertain; the CDR3 is the one TCRdb lists. The CDR3 spells CASSLPPWGIQI. This chain uses TRBV7-2 with TRBJ1-6. Germline CDR1 and CDR2: SGHTA and FQGNSA. 12 amino acids form the CDR3, both terminal residues included.

V gene TRBV9 combines with J gene TRBJ2-5, with D possibly being TRBD1 (6 bases). V shed 4 bases and J shed 9 bases, with 25 bases lying between them. The CDR3 is 16 residues long. Germline-derived CDR1 and CDR2 are SGDLS and YYNGEE. The CDR3 DNA follows: TGTGCCAGCAGCCCCCTGGACAGCACTAACTATGACTCCCAGTACTTC. Amino acids: CASSPLDSTNYDSQYF.

The table lists this clonotype with many counts. This chain joins TRBV12-3 or TRBV12-4 and TRBJ2-7, with 9 bases that match TRBD1. CDR3 length: 13 residues. J gave up 2 bases and V 6 bases, and 2 bases lay outside the gene matches. As DNA, the CDR3 is TGTGCCAGCAGGGGGACAGGGACCTACGAGCAGTACTTC. It encodes CASRGTGTYEQYF.

The chain recombines TRBV2 with TRBJ2-3; TRBD2 matches at 12 bases. Unmatched junction bases numbered 5, after V lost 6 bases and J lost 4 bases. The CDR3 runs to 15 residues. The germline CDR1 and CDR2 sequences are SNHLY and FYNNEI. The CDR3 here is CASRLLAGGSDTQYF. The CDR3 DNA is TGTGCCAGCAGACTACTAGCGGGGGGATCAGATACGCAGTATTTT. Full variable domain (outside the CDR3, taken from reference TRBV2 and TRBJ2-3): EPEVTQTPSHQVTQMGQEVILRCVPISNHLYFYWYRQILGQKVEFLVSFYNNEISEKSEIFDDQFSVERPDGSNFTLKIRSTKLEDSAMYFCASRLLAGGSDTQYFGPGTRLTVL.

This chain links TRBV5-1 with TRBJ2-7; D gene uncertain. V gave up 0 bases and J gave up 6 bases, with 13 bases separating them. Germline values: CDR1 SGHRS, CDR2 YFSETQ. The CDR3 runs to 14 residues. As DNA, the CDR3 is TGCGCCAGCAGCTTGGGGCCCATGTTAACCGAGCAGTACTTC. Translation: CASSLGPMLTEQYF. Using reference TRBV5-1 and TRBJ2-7 for the parts outside the CDR3, the full variable domain is KAGVTQTPRYLIKTRGQQVTLSCSPISGHRSVSWYQQTPGQGLQFLFEYFSETQRNKGNFPGRFSGRQFSNSRSEMNVSTLELGDSALYLCASSLGPMLTEQYFGPGTRLTVT.

The genes are TRBV29-1 and TRBJ2-5; maybe TRBD2 (6 bases). TRBJ2-1 explains the end of the DNA better; the J call may be wrong. Germline CDR1 and CDR2: SQVTM and ANQGSEA. This CDR3 is 11 amino acids long. The CDR3 here is CSVRLVEEQFF. Written as DNA, the CDR3 is TGCAGCGTTAGACTAGTCGAGGAGCAGTTCTTC.

This sequence joins TRBV7-9 and TRBJ1-2; D might be TRBD1 (5 bases). This CDR3 region has 14 residues. The V end was cut by 1 base, the J end by 14 bases, with 20 bases between. Germline CDR1 reads SEHNR; CDR2 reads FQNEAQ (reference sequence). In nucleotides, the CDR3 is TGTGCCAGCAGCTTAGAGGACACGAGGACTGAAGCTACCTTC. It encodes CASSLEDTRTEATF.

The chain uses TRBV7-2 and TRBJ1-1; no clear D gene. The CDR3 totals 14 residues. CDR1 is SGHTA, CDR2 FQGNSA, per germline. Between the trimmed V and J ends, which lost 5 bases and 5 bases, there was a span of 15 bases. DNA of the CDR3: TGTGCCAGCAGCCAACAGTGGTGGGATACTGAAGCTTTCTTT. As protein: CASSQQWWDTEAFF.

V and J are TRBV2 and TRBJ2-7; D uncertain. Per the germline V gene, CDR1 is SNHLY and CDR2 is FYNNEI. CDR3 length: 12 amino acids. V lost 6 bases, J lost 9 bases, and 15 bases lay in between. The CDR3 region has the DNA TGTGCCAGCAGCTTGACGCGCTGCGCGCAGTACTTC. This sequence encodes CASSLTRCAQYF.

Comment on this clonotype: At one end the junction does not follow the germline gene, possibly because of a read error. V gene TRBV15 combines with J gene TRBJ1-5, with D possibly matching TRBD1 (5 bases). Germline CDR1 reads LNHNV; CDR2 reads YYDKDF (reference sequence). The CDR3 extends over 13 amino acids. The CDR3 DNA follows: TGTGCCAGCAGCAGAGACAGAAATCAGACCCAGCATTTT. Protein: CASSRDRNQTQHF.

This clonotype was found many times. This chain connects TRBV25-1 to TRBJ2-5, with TRBD2 as a possible D gene (5 bases). This CDR3 is built from 15 residues. Germline-derived CDR1 and CDR2 are MGHDK and SYGVNS. V shed 0 bases and J shed 4 bases, with 12 bases lying between them. CDR3 sequence reads: CASSEYDGETETQYF. CDR3 coding DNA: TGTGCCAGCAGTGAATACGACGGGGAGACAGAGACCCAGTACTTC.

The sample holds one count of this clonotype. An end of the junction differs from the germline gene, which may be a read error. The gene calls are TRBV7-8 and TRBJ2-7; D unresolved. The germline gives CDR1 SGHVS, CDR2 FQNEAQ. The CDR3 extends over 15 amino acids. CDR3 sequence reads: CASSVYPTMVGEPYF. Written as DNA, the CDR3 is TGTGCCAGCAGTGTATATCCCACCATGGTCGGTGAGCCGTACTTC.

Worth noting for this clonotype: Just one base apart from a much larger clone, this may be a read error. The chain recombines TRBV7-9 with TRBJ1-1; 8 bases align to TRBD1. The junction had 19 bases not matched to a gene; V was cut back by 6 bases and J by 10 bases. This CDR3 spans 16 amino acids. Germline CDR1 is SEHNR and CDR2 is FQNEAQ (reference sequence). This chain's CDR3 is CASRQKFRGHDTRAFF. The DNA of the CDR3 is TGTGCCAGCAGGCAGAAATTCAGGGGGCATGACACTAGAGCTTTCTTT.

At least ten counts were recorded for this clonotype. This chain joins TRBV5-6 and TRBJ2-2, with D unclear. V was cut by 2 bases and J by 3 bases, with 17 bases left in between. The CDR3 has 17 amino acids. Germline V gene sequence: CDR1 SGHDT, CDR2 YYEEEE. In nucleotides, the CDR3 is TGTGCCAGCAGCTTTTCCCCATCGGACGCTTACACCGGGGAGCTGTTTTTT. This encodes CASSFSPSDAYTGELFF.

This rearrangement joins TRBV11-2 to TRBJ1-4; no firm D call. V was clipped by 5 bases and J by 8 bases, with 18 bases between them. The CDR3 covers 15 residues. Germline V gene data show CDR1 as SGHAT and CDR2 as FQNNGV. CDR3 protein: CASSRVYGVQEKLFF. In DNA, the CDR3 is TGTGCCAGCAGCCGAGTATATGGGGTTCAGGAAAAACTGTTTTTT.

Of note for this clonotype: An end of the junction does not agree with germline; a read error may underlie this. The gene calls are TRBV30 and TRBJ2-2, with D unresolved. Germline lookup yields CDR1 GTSNPN and CDR2 SVGIG (reference sequence). The CDR3 contains 17 residues. The CDR3 DNA sequence: TGTGCCTGGGGTGTAATATGGCCAGGTCTGGGCACCGGGGAGCTGTTTTTT. Its translation is CAWGVIWPGLGTGELFF.

J is TRBJ2-7 and V is TRBV20-1; 8 positions agree with TRBD1. There are 14 residues in the CDR3. Germline V lookup: CDR1 DFQATT, CDR2 SNEGSKA (reference sequence). J was trimmed by 2 bases and V by 3 bases; bases with no gene match: 6. DNA of the CDR3: TGCAGTGCTAGTAGTTCGGACAGGGCCTACGAGCAGTACTTC. It translates to CSASSSDRAYEQYF.

The chain recombines TRBV11-2 with TRBJ1-4; D possibly corresponds to TRBD1 (6 bases). The germline gives CDR1 SGHAT, CDR2 FQNNGV. The CDR3 is 16 residues long. Trimming removed 2 bases at V and 7 bases at J, with 17 bases between. CDR3: CASSLSARGDTEKLFF. CDR3 coding DNA: TGTGCCAGCAGCTTAAGCGCAAGGGGGGACACTGAAAAACTGTTTTTT.

Ten or more counts support this clonotype. This chain links TRBV7-2 with TRBJ2-5; 10 nucleotides match TRBD2. The junction had 10 bases not matched to a gene; V was cut back by 1 base and J by 5 bases. Germline CDR1 reads SGHTA; CDR2 reads FQGNSA. The CDR3 length is 17 residues. The CDR3 nucleotides are TGTGCCAGCAGCTTAGGGGCCAGCGGGGGGGGTCCGGAGACCCAGTACTTC. It encodes CASSLGASGGGPETQYF.

As to this clonotype: A junction boundary mismatches the germline segment, possibly from a read error. The chain couples TRBV7-7 to TRBJ1-5; the D gene is possibly TRBD1 (5 bases). Germline CDR1 SSHAT, CDR2 FNYEAQ (reference sequence). The CDR3 runs 13 residues. As DNA, the CDR3 is TGTGCCAGCAGCTTATTGGGCCAGGGAGAGACCCAGTTC. This gives the protein CASSLLGQGETQF.

A remark on this clonotype: The CDR3 does not end in the conserved phenylalanine or tryptophan, so this is likely a read error. The V gene is TRBV7-3, the J gene TRBJ1-6; D gene ambiguous. This CDR3 contains 14 residues. CDR1 is SGHTA and CDR2 is FQGTGA in the germline V gene. Trimming removed 2 bases from V and 10 bases from J, with 12 bases in between. CDR3 in DNA: TGTGCCAGCAGCTTAGGTGCACGCCCATCACCCCTCCACTCT. It translates to CASSLGARPSPLHS.

The V and J genes are TRBV19 and TRBJ1-5; TRBD1 agrees at 8 bases. The germline gives CDR1 LNHDA, CDR2 SQIVND (reference sequence). This CDR3 contains 15 residues. Losses at the gene ends were 4 bases for V and 14 bases for J; bases not matched to a gene: 16. CDR3 DNA sequence: TGTGCCAGTAGTACAGATCACAGGGGGAGCTCCTACGAGCATTTT. It yields the protein CASSTDHRGSSYEHF.

This chain links TRBV2 with TRBJ2-7, with D tentatively TRBD1 (5 bases). This CDR3 is 13 amino acids long. V was pared by 6 bases and J by 12 bases, with 21 bases between. CDR1 and CDR2 from the germline V gene are SNHLY and FYNNEI. CDR3 region: CASSEQAAYDRYF. CDR3 DNA sequence: TGTGCCAGCAGCGAACAGGCGGCCTACGATCGGTACTTC.